Shown below are 19 T cell receptor beta chains from a single sample sequenced in a study of shared clonotypes between healthy human individuals. Data came from immunoSEQ multiplex PCR; TCRdb stores just in-frame clones and leaves some out. Of roughly 510,000 clones in the sample, 75% to 80% were seen once. The sample comprised PBMCs. The receptors shown here come from a middle-aged woman in good health. Some clones in this sample may be carry-over from other donors' samples.

The CDR3 loop reads CSVEAGALFSGANVLTF. In DNA, the CDR3 is TGCAGCGTTGAGGCAGGGGCCCTTTTCTCTGGGGCCAACGTCCTGACTTTC. The chain has TRBV29-1 and TRBJ2-6, with D tentatively TRBD1 (6 bases). Germline V CDR1 and CDR2: SQVTM, ANQGSEA. The CDR3 length is 17 residues. V dropped 3 bases and J dropped 0 bases, with 15 bases sitting between them.

The V call is TRBV4-3, the J call TRBJ2-2, with 7 nucleotides matching TRBD1. CDR1 is LGHNA, CDR2 YSLEER, per germline. The V gene end was trimmed by 3 bases and the J gene end by 0 bases; junction bases not matched to a gene: 4. The CDR3 contains 16 residues. CDR3 nucleotides: TGCGCCAGCAGCCAGACAGGGTTCGCGAACACCGGGGAGCTGTTTTTT. Protein: CASSQTGFANTGELFF.

The CDR3 protein is CASSVAPGGGSQETQYF. CDR3 nucleotides: TGTGCCAGCAGCGTAGCCCCAGGTGGCGGCAGTCAAGAGACCCAGTACTTC. The chain combines TRBV9 with TRBJ2-5, with D unresolved. The V end lost 0 bases, the J end lost 2 bases, and 17 bases lay between the germline ends. Germline CDR1 reads SGDLS; CDR2 reads YYNGEE. The CDR3 runs 17 residues.

V is TRBV19 and J is TRBJ2-2; 10 bases match TRBD2. The CDR3 totals 17 residues. Per the germline V gene, CDR1 is LNHDA and CDR2 is SQIVND (reference sequence). Trimming removed 4 bases from V and 3 bases from J; junction bases left unmatched: 8. The CDR3 spells CASSRQAGGPDTGELFF. CDR3 DNA sequence: TGTGCCAGTAGTAGGCAAGCGGGAGGGCCTGACACCGGGGAGCTGTTTTTT.

With regard to this clone: Other DNA sequences from this sample encode an identical CDR3 as well. The chain couples TRBV30 to TRBJ1-5; D is unclear. Trimming took 1 base from V and 3 from J, leaving 4 bases between them. The germline V gene has CDR1 GTSNPN and CDR2 SVGIG (reference sequence). The CDR3 contains 12 residues. The CDR3: CAWSGSNQPQHF. CDR3 DNA: TGTGCCTGGAGTGGATCCAATCAGCCCCAGCATTTT.

The sample holds many counts of this clone. Other DNA sequences in this sample translate to the same CDR3. The V and J genes are TRBV30 and TRBJ1-5; 7 bases line up with TRBD1. Trimming cost V 5 bases and J 5 bases; bases outside gene matches: 6. Per the germline V gene, CDR1 is GTSNPN and CDR2 is SVGIG (reference sequence). CDR3 length equals 13 residues. The CDR3: CAWSTGADQPQHF. The CDR3 bases are TGTGCCTGGTCCACAGGGGCCGATCAGCCCCAGCATTTT.

Concerning this clone itself: The same CDR3 is also encoded by other DNA sequences in this sample. The chain employs TRBV5-1 and TRBJ2-7; the match to TRBD1 covers 10 bases. The V segment lost 2 bases and the J segment 2 bases; nucleotides outside the gene matches: 1. This CDR3 is 14 amino acids long. Germline V gene data show CDR1 as SGHRS and CDR2 as YFSETQ. The DNA of the CDR3 is TGCGCCAGCAGCTTCGGGACAGGGGCCTACGAGCAGTACTTC. This translates into CASSFGTGAYEQYF.

The V gene is TRBV29-1, the J gene TRBJ2-5; D unresolved. This CDR3 region has 13 residues. V was cut by 4 bases and J by 5 bases, with 14 bases left in between. Looked up from germline, CDR1 is SQVTM and CDR2 is ANQGSEA. Here the CDR3 DNA reads TGCAGCGTTGTAGGGCAGAGGTCGGAGACCCAGTACTTC. Translated: CSVVGQRSETQYF.

This clone was found a few times. This sequence joins TRBV6-1 and TRBJ2-1; D ambiguous. Trimming shortened V by 7 bases and J by 4 bases, and 11 bases separated the two germline ends. This CDR3 is 13 amino acids long. CDR1 MNHNS and CDR2 SASEGT come from the germline V gene. In DNA form, the CDR3 reads TGTGCCAGCACTAAAGCCAGATACAATGAGCAGTTCTTC. Its protein is CASTKARYNEQFF.

The rearrangement uses TRBV5-6 and TRBJ1-1, with 8 positions matching TRBD1. Germline-derived CDR1 and CDR2 are SGHDT and YYEEEE. Unmatched junction bases numbered 0, after V lost 1 base and J lost 4 bases. The CDR3 sequence is 13 residues long. In nucleotides, the CDR3 is TGTGCCAGCAGCTTGCAGGGGGCCACTGAAGCTTTCTTT. Translation: CASSLQGATEAFF.

In the case of this clone: Different DNA sequences within this sample yield the same CDR3. The chain employs TRBV6-1 and TRBJ2-3; 7 bases line up with TRBD2. The germline gives CDR1 MNHNS, CDR2 SASEGT. The CDR3 is 15 amino acids. J was trimmed by 0 bases and V by 3 bases; bases with no gene match: 3. DNA of the CDR3: TGTGCCAGCAGTGAGACTAGCCTCAGCACAGATACGCAGTATTTT. It encodes CASSETSLSTDTQYF.

V gene TRBV2 combines with J gene TRBJ2-1; D gene ambiguous. The CDR3 has 13 amino acids. The germline V gene encodes CDR1 SNHLY and CDR2 FYNNEI. Trimming removed 3 bases at V and 5 bases at J, with 8 bases between. The CDR3 here is CASSEARNNEQFF. The CDR3 region has the DNA TGTGCCAGCAGTGAGGCTAGGAACAATGAGCAGTTCTTC.

The chain recombines TRBV4-1 with TRBJ1-2; D not resolved. This CDR3 has 14 amino acids. Germline lookup yields CDR1 MGHRA and CDR2 YSYEKL. V was cut by 2 bases and J by 5 bases, with 12 bases left in between. CDR3 protein: CASSQPTGVYGYTF. CDR3 bases: TGCGCCAGCAGCCAACCCACTGGAGTATATGGCTACACCTTC.

The chain joins TRBV5-1 to TRBJ1-2; possible D gene TRBD1, 6 bases. The germline CDR1 and CDR2 sequences are SGHRS and YFSETQ. V was pared by 4 bases and J by 8 bases, with 21 bases between. There are 15 residues in the CDR3. CDR3 nucleotide sequence: TGCGCCAGCAGCCTGGACAGCGGAGCCCCGAACGGCTACACCTTC. This gives the protein CASSLDSGAPNGYTF.

V is TRBV2 and J is TRBJ2-7; D is possibly TRBD2 (5 bases). CDR1 is SNHLY and CDR2 is FYNNEI in the germline V gene. The CDR3 covers 18 residues. V gave up 8 bases and J gave up 3 bases, with 29 bases separating them. CDR3 DNA sequence: TGTGCCAGCGAGGAGGCGGGCCTGAAAGAAGCAAACATCTACGAGCAGTACTTC. It codes for CASEEAGLKEANIYEQYF. Combining the CDR3 with reference TRBV2 and TRBJ2-7 gives the whole variable domain EPEVTQTPSHQVTQMGQEVILRCVPISNHLYFYWYRQILGQKVEFLVSFYNNEISEKSEIFDDQFSVERPDGSNFTLKIRSTKLEDSAMYFCASEEAGLKEANIYEQYFGPGTRLTVT.

The rearrangement links TRBV25-1 to TRBJ2-1; 16 bases line up with TRBD2. CDR1 and CDR2 (germline): MGHDK, SYGVNS. V dropped 4 bases and J dropped 7; count of bases not matched to a gene: 10. CDR3 size: 18 residues. The CDR3 region is CASSGGLAGGPRGNEQFF. CDR3 DNA sequence: TGTGCCAGCAGTGGGGGACTAGCGGGAGGGCCGAGGGGGAATGAGCAGTTCTTC. Filled out from reference TRBV25-1 and TRBJ2-1, the complete variable domain reads EADIYQTPRYLVIGTGKKITLECSQTMGHDKMYWYQQDPGMELHLIHYSYGVNSTEKGDLSSESTVSRIRTEHFPLTLESARPSHTSQYLCASSGGLAGGPRGNEQFFGPGTRLTVL.

This clone appeared once. V is TRBV27 and J is TRBJ1-5; D is unclear. Trimming removed 7 bases from V and 4 bases from J, with 17 bases in between. The CDR3 loop spans 15 amino acids. Germline CDR1 reads MNHEY; CDR2 reads SMNVEV (reference sequence). The CDR3 DNA is TGTGCCAGCATGATATTTTGGGCTGGGAATCAGCCCCAGCATTTT. Translated, it gives CASMIFWAGNQPQHF.

The chain joins TRBV18 to TRBJ2-2; D not certain. The CDR3 contains 15 residues. CDR1 and CDR2 (germline): KGHSH, LQKENI. Trimming stripped 3 bases from V and 1 base from J, with 9 bases between. The chain's CDR3 is CASSPDAQNTGELFF. The CDR3 DNA sequence: TGTGCCAGCTCACCGGACGCCCAGAACACCGGGGAGCTGTTTTTT.

With respect to this clone: The sample has other DNA sequences that encode this CDR3 too. The chain links TRBV11-2 to TRBJ2-1; tentatively, D is TRBD2 (5 bases). The ends were cut back, 1 base at V and 7 bases at J, with 5 bases in the middle. CDR1 and CDR2 from the germline V gene are SGHAT and FQNNGV. This CDR3 is 12 amino acids long. The CDR3 here is CASSLAGNEQFF. In nucleotides, the CDR3 is TGTGCCAGCAGCTTAGCGGGGAATGAGCAGTTCTTC.